The entry below describes one T cell receptor (beta chain). The antigen is undetermined. This sample is part of a study of cytomegalovirus exposure and HLA in healthy donors. Study at large: Researchers previously reported finding roughly 120 million unique TCR beta sequences from around 200 million T cells.

All donors participated as healthy donors of bone marrow. 13 Jbeta primers and 60 Vbeta primers were used for the PCR. Measured with immunoSEQ multiplex PCR; TCRdb has only the in-frame clones, and not every one. The sample shows tens of thousands of clones, roughly 80% of them seen only once. Study outcomes and limitations: Segments of the TCR beta V type were, in most cases, productive about 87% or about 30% of the time in an earlier analysis. Most sequenced TCRs were rare (though some public TCRs occurred in many donors).

The CDR3 extends over 14 amino acids. Germline V gene lookup returns CDR1 GTSNPN and CDR2 SVGIG (reference sequence). Germline trimming cut 4 bases from V and 5 bases from J; bases unmatched to any gene: 7. This receptor was obtained from a woman aged 40-49 years in good health and CMV-seronegative. The chain uses TRBV30 and TRBJ2-7, with 11 bases matching TRBD1. Specimen: PBMCs. The CDR3 region has the DNA TGTGCCTGGATCCCGGGACAGGGGGTCCACGAGCAGTACTTC. It encodes CAWIPGQGVHEQYF. Full variable domain (outside the CDR3, taken from reference TRBV30 and TRBJ2-7): SQTIHQWPATLVQPVGSPLSLECTVEGTSNPNLYWYRQAAGRGLQLLFYSVGIGQISSEVPQNLSASRPQDRQFILSSKKLLLSDSGFYLCAWIPGQGVHEQYFGPGTRLTVT.